This T cell receptor beta chain is drawn from a study of T cells in Graves' hyperthyroidism and ophthalmopathy. Study-level findings and limits: Blood also showed most of the thyroid clonotypes that were expanded above 0.001.

As for this clonotype: The target antigen is unknown.

Amplified TCR beta CDR3 regions came from RNA transcripts. With the HTBI primer set, the TCR CDR3 went through a first round of RT-PCR. TCRdb recomputed calls from the multiplex PCR reads with MiXCR, one row per CDR3 protein. The sample includes about 360,000 distinct CDR3 sequences, 15% to 18% of them seen just once. CDR1 is MNHEY and CDR2 is SVGAGI in the germline V gene. This CDR3 region has 15 residues. V trimming: 4 bases; J trimming: 5 bases; junction bases outside the gene matches: 10. Sequencing was performed on blood. The chain joins TRBV6-5 to TRBJ2-7, with TRBD1 identical over 8 bases. The sequence derives from a woman under 30 with Graves' hyperthyroidism that later progressed to Graves' ophthalmopathy. The CDR3 protein is CASSWGQEGFNEQYF. The CDR3 region has the DNA TGTGCCAGCAGTTGGGGACAGGAGGGTTTTAACGAGCAGTACTTC.